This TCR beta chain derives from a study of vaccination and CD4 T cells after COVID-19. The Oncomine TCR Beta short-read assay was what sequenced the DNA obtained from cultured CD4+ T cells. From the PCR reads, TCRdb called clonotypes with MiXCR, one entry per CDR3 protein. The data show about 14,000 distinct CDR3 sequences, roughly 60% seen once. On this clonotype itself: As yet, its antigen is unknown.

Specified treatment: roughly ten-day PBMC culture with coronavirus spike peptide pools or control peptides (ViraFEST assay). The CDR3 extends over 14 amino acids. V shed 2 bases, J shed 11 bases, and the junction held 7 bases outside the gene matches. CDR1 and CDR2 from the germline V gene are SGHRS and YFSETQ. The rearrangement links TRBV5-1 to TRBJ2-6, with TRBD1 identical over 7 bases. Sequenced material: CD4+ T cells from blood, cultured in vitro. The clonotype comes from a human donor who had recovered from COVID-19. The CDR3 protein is CASSLSGGEDVLTF. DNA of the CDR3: TGCGCCAGCAGCTTATCAGGGGGAGAAGACGTCCTGACTTTC.